This TCR beta chain was obtained from a study of long-term antiretroviral therapy in people with HIV (dated by TCRdb to between 2021 and 2022). Concerning the study at large: The earliest samples were collected approximately a decade before the 2015 WHO recommendation for immediate ART, a period when ART was typically delayed until CD4 counts fell. No cross-contamination during QIAcube processing was seen in test extractions of a monoclonal T-cell line run alongside a few dozen polyclonal samples. A retrospective serial study tested whether ART initiation and durable HIV suppression were associated with changes in peripheral blood TRB repertoire composition and diversity. A total of fewer than 200 cryopreserved PBMC samples were contributed to the cohort by 30 adults with confirmed HIV infection, with samples collected serially over a mean of around 6 years (range 1-12). Of the 30 participants with HIV, approximately 11 were female. Study-wide findings and limitations: The samples span the years 2004 to 2017, and the ART regimens used at that time may not be as effective as current regimens. Starting ART was linked to a significant rise in TRB diversity, yet even after long-term ART the diversity remained significantly lower than in transplant donor controls. Expanded TRB clones identified before ART initiation dominated the repertoire at all time points, although this dominance fluctuated and declined in many PLHIV after ART. No data were available on ART adherence, viral resistance or therapy changes, limiting inferences about post-ART repertoire changes. Limited PBMC availability meant only the TCR beta chain was sequenced, without alpha chain pairing. Because cell numbers in pre-ART samples were limited, unsorted PBMC were profiled instead of sorted CD4+ and CD8+ T cells. Narrower CDR3 length ranges were observed in HIV repertoires than in controls, and an antigen-experienced repertoire with only a slight naive shift after ART was suggested by the network structure.

The immunoSEQ hsTCRB v3.0 assay was used at survey level resolution to sequence the TRB variable region. A depth of roughly 40,000-50,000 T-cell genomes per sample was targeted for TRB sequencing. Pooled TRB libraries were sequenced on an Illumina MiSeq with a v3 150-cycle kit. On the study's bioinformatics: Analysis of repertoires was carried out in R inside a reproducible Nextflow workflow spanning QC, data transformation and analysis. LymphoSeq2, an R package for AIRR-Seq data exploration, was used to implement custom analyses. Four samples that yielded fewer than 5000 total TRB sequences were excluded, so that more than 150 HIV repertoires were analyzed. Of the approximately 190 retained HIV repertoires, 59 were collected before and 129 after ART initiation. Each repertoire was downsampled to 5000 TRB nucleotide sequences, and summary statistics were averaged across 100 downsampling iterations. Only TRB sequences with CDR3 regions of at least seven amino acids were retained for analysis. Two measures captured diversity: a Shannon entropy-derived clonality score and the Gini coefficient. In repertoire networks, the top 5000 CDR3 amino acid sequences were linked whenever an edit distance of one separated two sequences. Antigen specificity groups and MHC restriction were predicted for TRB CDR3 amino acid sequences with GLIPH2. CDR3 amino acid sequences were matched against VDJdb and McPAS-TCR to flag known CMV, EBV, HIV or tissue antigen associations. Pre-ART, post-ART and control groups were compared with Wilcoxon signed-rank tests and Holm-Bonferroni correction. This is the immuneACCESS table as TCRdb keeps it, with only in-frame sequences that have V and J called. A part of the clones is gone; compared with another copy, unresolved V genes explain less than half, and the rest is unexplained. That table supplies the V and J calls and clone size; D and trimming were determined from the DNA. Present in this sample are roughly 30,000 clones, roughly 78% of which were seen just once. 6% to 8% of the sample rests with the top ten.

The CDR3 has 12 amino acids, counting the end cysteine and phenylalanine. Kept here is only the CDR3 DNA, which spans 36 bases and is read in frame from base 1. Cut back by 6 bases and 14 bases, the V and J ends lie 16 bases apart. The germline V gene encodes CDR1 LNHDA and CDR2 SQIVND (reference sequence). Participants were included only if at least one PBMC sample before ART initiation and at least two post-ART samples were available. All participants with HIV were treated in the United States of America. Before DNA extraction, cryopreserved samples of about 0.95-11 million PBMC were thawed and then washed. At the time of the earliest PBMC sample for each participant with HIV, ages ranged from roughly 20 to 60 years. Per participant, PBMC samples came from 1-4 timepoints prior to ART initiation and 2-8 timepoints following ART initiation, for a median of 7 samples. For every participant, serial HIV viral load, CD4+ T-cell count, ART history and demographic data were obtained. Using a Qiagen kit on a QIAcube, genomic DNA was extracted from unsorted PBMC, with samples processed in batches of 12.

As to this clone: Its target antigen remains unknown. Base quality data are lacking; no much larger clone is found one base away.

This sample comprised unsorted PBMCs, obtained 0.3 years after starting antiretroviral therapy. The chain was built from TRBV19 and TRBJ2-2; the D segment could be TRBD1, given 6 matching bases. The receptor comes from a man between 35 and 55 years old with HIV. The CDR3 corresponds to CASRELQGGLFF. The DNA reads TGTGCCAGTAGGGAATTACAGGGCGGTCTGTTTTTT.